The entry below describes one T cell receptor beta chain. Its antigen is not known. The entry originates in a study of T cell repertoires in ileal Crohn's disease. TCRdb's table, derived via immunoSEQ multiplex PCR, lists solely in-frame clones and lacks some. Of 11,000 or so clones listed, about 80% are singletons. This CDR3 comprises 15 residues. V was pared by 1 base and J by 1 base, with 10 bases between. Looked up from germline, CDR1 is SGHTA and CDR2 is FQGTGA. Time point in this sample: neoterminal ileum biopsy at postoperative endoscopy, about 6 months after surgery. General observations from the study: Compared with non-smokers, active smokers at surgery showed more clonal expansions.

Sequencing was carried out using ileal tissue. V gene TRBV7-3 combines with J gene TRBJ1-1, with unresolved D. This receptor was identified in an adult with Crohn's disease. The CDR3 loop reads CASSLMGAQNTEAFF. In DNA form, the CDR3 reads TGTGCCAGCAGCTTAATGGGCGCGCAGAACACTGAAGCTTTCTTT.